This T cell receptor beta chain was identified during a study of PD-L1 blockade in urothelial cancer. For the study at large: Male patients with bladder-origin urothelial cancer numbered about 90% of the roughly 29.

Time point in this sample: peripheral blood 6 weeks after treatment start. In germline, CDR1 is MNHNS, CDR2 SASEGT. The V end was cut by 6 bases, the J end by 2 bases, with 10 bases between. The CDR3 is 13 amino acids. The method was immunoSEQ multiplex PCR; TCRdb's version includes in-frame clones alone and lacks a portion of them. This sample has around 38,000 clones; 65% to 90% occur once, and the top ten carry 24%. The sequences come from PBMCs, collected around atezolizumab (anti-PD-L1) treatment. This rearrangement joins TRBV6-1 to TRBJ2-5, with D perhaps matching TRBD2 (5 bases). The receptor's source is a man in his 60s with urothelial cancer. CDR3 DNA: TGTGCCAGCAGGCCTGGACTGCAAGAGACCCAGTACTTC. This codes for CASRPGLQETQYF.